These 20 T cell receptor beta chains originate from one sample sequenced in a study of regulatory T cells in long-lasting Graves disease. Assembly of TCR beta libraries relied on iRepertoire HTBI primers together with Arm-PCR of CDR3 regions. TCRdb reprocessed the multiplex PCR reads via MiXCR and lists one record per CDR3 protein. The sample lists more than 450,000 distinct CDR3 sequences; roughly 15% were seen once. The sample's time point: newly diagnosed GD, antithyroid drugs for less than 3 months. TCR sequences were obtained from RNA taken from PBMCs. The sample was also linked to a second study, of T cells in Graves' hyperthyroidism and ophthalmopathy.

This specimen was peripheral blood mononuclear cells (PBMCs), taken at new diagnosis, from a patient treated with antithyroid drugs. The receptors come from a man aged 40-49 years with Graves disease.

This clonotype was observed at least ten times. The V gene is TRBV20-1, the J gene TRBJ2-1; D gene uncertain. V was shortened by 2 bases and J by 0 bases, with 14 bases between the two germline ends. Germline assignment: CDR1 DFQATT and CDR2 SNEGSKA (reference sequence). CDR3 length: 16 amino acids. CDR3 amino acids: CSARLDLRSSYNEQFF. The DNA of the CDR3 is TGCAGTGCTAGACTAGACTTAAGGAGCTCCTACAATGAGCAGTTCTTC.

The chain carries TRBV14 and TRBJ2-1, with unresolved D. Trimming stripped 6 bases from V and 4 bases from J, with 10 bases between. CDR3 length equals 13 residues. Germline V gene data show CDR1 as SGHDN and CDR2 as FVKESK. CDR3 sequence (DNA): TGTGCCAGCAGTACTGACGGATACAATGAGCAGTTCTTC. Encoded protein: CASSTDGYNEQFF.

This clonotype was counted ten times or more. The chain recombines TRBV19 with TRBJ1-2; no firm D call. Per the germline V gene, CDR1 is LNHDA and CDR2 is SQIVND (reference sequence). Trimming removed 3 bases from V and 6 bases from J, with 20 bases in between. The length of the CDR3 is 16 residues. For the CDR3, the DNA is TGTGCCAGTAGTATTGGATCGTTTAGTAGGATGGATGGCTACACCTTC. Translating it yields CASSIGSFSRMDGYTF.

This clonotype has only a few counts. This chain links TRBV20-1 with TRBJ1-4; 9 bases are a match to TRBD1. The J segment lost 8 bases and the V segment lost 0 bases, leaving 4 bases of the junction unmatched. The CDR3 contains 14 residues. Germline V gene sequence: CDR1 DFQATT, CDR2 SNEGSKA (reference sequence). The CDR3 is CSARDRDRDEKLFF. As DNA, the CDR3 is TGCAGTGCTAGAGATCGGGACAGGGACGAAAAACTGTTTTTT.

This clonotype has a count of ten or more. The rearrangement links TRBV2 to TRBJ2-1, with TRBD1 as a possible D gene (6 bases). The V and J ends lost 6 bases and 0 bases respectively, with 12 bases between them. This CDR3 comprises 15 residues. Germline V CDR1 and CDR2: SNHLY, FYNNEI. The CDR3, as DNA: TGTGCCAGCAGCCGACAGGCCTTCTCCTACAATGAGCAGTTCTTC. Protein: CASSRQAFSYNEQFF. Together with reference TRBV2 and TRBJ2-1, the CDR3 gives the full variable domain: EPEVTQTPSHQVTQMGQEVILRCVPISNHLYFYWYRQILGQKVEFLVSFYNNEISEKSEIFDDQFSVERPDGSNFTLKIRSTKLEDSAMYFCASSRQAFSYNEQFFGPGTRLTVL.

A note on this clonotype: It may be a read error: a sequence one base away is much more abundant. CDR3 in amino acids: CASSQRRSWHEQFF. Written as DNA, the CDR3 is TGTGCCAGCAGCCAAAGGAGATCGTGGCATGAGCAGTTCTTC. The gene calls are TRBV14 and TRBJ2-1; no reliable D call. Germline V gives CDR1 SGHDN, CDR2 FVKESK. Trimming shortened V by 2 bases and J by 8 bases, and 13 bases separated the two germline ends. There are 14 residues in the CDR3. Looking up the rest from reference TRBV14 and TRBJ2-1 gives the full variable domain: EAGVTQFPSHSVIEKGQTVTLRCDPISGHDNLYWYRRVMGKEIKFLLHFVKESKQDESGMPNNRFLAERTGGTYSTLKVQPAELEDSGVYFCASSQRRSWHEQFFGPGTRLTVL.

This chain connects TRBV5-1 to TRBJ2-5; D remains unclear. This CDR3 region has 12 residues. V was clipped by 4 bases and J by 4 bases, with 8 bases between them. Germline V lookup: CDR1 SGHRS, CDR2 YFSETQ. The CDR3 loop reads CASSTLRETQYF. DNA of the CDR3: TGCGCCAGCAGCACCCTTCGAGAGACCCAGTACTTC.

This clonotype came up many times. The gene calls are TRBV27 and TRBJ2-3, with TRBD2 matching 14 bases. Germline V gene lookup returns CDR1 MNHEY and CDR2 SMNVEV (reference sequence). After removal of 3 bases from V and 7 bases from J, the junction contained 9 bases not matched to a gene. CDR3 length: 17 amino acids. CDR3: CASSFFSGTSGRNTQYF. The CDR3 DNA sequence: TGTGCCAGCAGTTTCTTCTCCGGGACTAGCGGGAGAAATACGCAGTATTTT.

This clonotype was found many times. The chain combines TRBV2 with TRBJ2-7, with 7 bases aligning to TRBD2. CDR1 and CDR2 from the germline V gene are SNHLY and FYNNEI. The CDR3 is 15 residues long. V shed 3 bases, J shed 0 bases, and the junction held 5 bases outside the gene matches. CDR3: CASSEGGGDSYEQYF. The DNA of the CDR3 is TGTGCCAGCAGTGAGGGGGGAGGGGACTCCTACGAGCAGTACTTC.

This clonotype was picked up many times. This chain uses TRBV28 with TRBJ1-5, with 7 bases that match TRBD1. Per germline, CDR1 MDHEN and CDR2 SYDVKM. Trimming took 1 base from V and 3 from J; bases not matched to a gene: 3. The CDR3 loop spans 15 amino acids. CDR3 in DNA: TGTGCCAGCAGTTTATCAGGGGGTCTCAATCAGCCCCAGCATTTT. This translates into CASSLSGGLNQPQHF.

This clonotype was picked up many times. The chain couples TRBV5-1 to TRBJ2-1; possible D gene TRBD2, 6 bases. CDR3 length equals 19 residues. Germline V lookup: CDR1 SGHRS, CDR2 YFSETQ. The germline V and J ends were trimmed by 0 bases and 0 bases, with 19 bases remaining between them. The CDR3 is CASSLAVGWEVSSYNEQFF. CDR3 DNA: TGCGCCAGCAGCTTGGCAGTTGGGTGGGAGGTAAGCTCCTACAATGAGCAGTTCTTC.

This clonotype occurred many times. The V call is TRBV27, the J call TRBJ1-1; D not resolved. CDR3 length equals 13 residues. Per the germline V gene, CDR1 is MNHEY and CDR2 is SMNVEV (reference sequence). Trimming cost V 6 bases and J 4 bases, with 12 bases left between them. CDR3 nucleotides: TGTGCCAGCAGCTTAGGAGGCATCACTGAAGCTTTCTTT. As protein: CASSLGGITEAFF.

This sequence joins TRBV2 and TRBJ1-4; D perhaps matches TRBD1 (5 bases). The CDR3 sequence is 13 residues long. Germline values: CDR1 SNHLY, CDR2 FYNNEI. With 6 bases removed from V and 5 bases from J, the gap between germline ends came to 10 bases. The CDR3 DNA reads as TGTGCCAGCAGGCGAGACAGAAATGAAAAACTGTTTTTT. It translates to CASRRDRNEKLFF.

V gene TRBV29-1 combines with J gene TRBJ2-6, with D possibly TRBD1 on 5 matching bases. V lost 4 bases and J lost 0, with 13 bases in between. The CDR3 is 16 amino acids. CDR1 and CDR2 from the germline V gene are SQVTM and ANQGSEA. The CDR3 is CSVGNGHLSGANVLTF. The DNA of the CDR3 is TGCAGCGTTGGGAATGGACACCTCTCTGGGGCCAACGTCCTGACTTTC. Together with reference TRBV29-1 and TRBJ2-6, the CDR3 gives the full variable domain: SAVISQKPSRDICQRGTSLTIQCQVDSQVTMMFWYRQQPGQSLTLIATANQGSEATYESGFVIDKFPISRPNLTFSTLTVSNMSPEDSSIYLCSVGNGHLSGANVLTFGAGSRLTVL.

Only a few counts were recorded for this clonotype. The rearrangement links TRBV28 to TRBJ2-1; D may correspond to TRBD1 or TRBD2 (5 bases each). The CDR3 sequence is 12 residues long. Germline V gene data show CDR1 as MDHEN and CDR2 as SYDVKM. With 6 bases removed from V and 7 bases from J, the gap between germline ends came to 10 bases. DNA for the CDR3: TGTGCCAGCAGGGGACCTGAGAATGAGCAGTTCTTC. This encodes CASRGPENEQFF.

This clonotype showed up just a few times. The chain carries TRBV19 and TRBJ1-2; TRBD1 aligns across 11 bases. V lost 6 bases, J lost 0 bases, and 9 bases stayed unmatched. Per germline, CDR1 LNHDA and CDR2 SQIVND (reference sequence). The CDR3 has 17 amino acids. The CDR3 sequence is CASRNRTGGPANYGYTF. CDR3 DNA: TGTGCCAGTAGGAACCGGACAGGGGGCCCAGCTAACTATGGCTACACCTTC. Full variable domain (outside the CDR3, taken from reference TRBV19 and TRBJ1-2): DGGITQSPKYLFRKEGQNVTLSCEQNLNHDAMYWYRQDPGQGLRLIYYSQIVNDFQKGDIAEGYSVSREKKESFPLTVTSAQKNPTAFYLCASRNRTGGPANYGYTFGSGTRLTVV.

Comments on this clonotype: One junction end disagrees with the germline gene, perhaps due to a read error. The chain uses TRBV28 and TRBJ2-3; the D gene is possibly TRBD1 (7 bases). Germline values: CDR1 MDHEN, CDR2 SYDVKM. CDR3 length: 17 amino acids. In DNA form, the CDR3 reads TGTGCCACCAGTGATCCAGACAGGGAGGATGGCACAGATACGCAGTATTTT. This gives the protein CATSDPDREDGTDTQYF.

The sample holds many counts of this clonotype. The genes are TRBV6-2 or TRBV6-3 and TRBJ2-3; TRBD2 matches 15 bases. In germline, CDR1 is MNHEY, CDR2 SVGEGT. The V gene end was trimmed by 6 bases and the J gene end by 3 bases; junction bases not matched to a gene: 7. This CDR3 has 17 residues. The CDR3 DNA follows: TGTGCCAGCAGCGGACTAGCGGGAGGGGGGGTAACAGATACGCAGTATTTT. Its translation is CASSGLAGGGVTDTQYF.

This clonotype showed up many times. The chain couples TRBV12-3 or TRBV12-4 to TRBJ1-3; D not certain. This CDR3 has 13 amino acids. V lost 3 bases to trimming and J lost 4 bases, with 7 bases between them. The CDR3 region is CASSFLAGNTIYF. Written as DNA, the CDR3 is TGTGCCAGCAGTTTTCTTGCGGGAAACACCATATATTTT.

J is TRBJ2-6 and V is TRBV29-1; either TRBD1 or TRBD2 may fit D (8 bases each). This CDR3 is built from 16 residues. V was trimmed by 8 bases and J by 0 bases, leaving 17 bases between them. Germline V gene data show CDR1 as SQVTM and CDR2 as ANQGSEA. The chain's CDR3 is CSIAGTGNSGANVLTF. The CDR3 DNA reads as TGCAGCATAGCGGGGACAGGAAACTCTGGGGCCAACGTCCTGACTTTC.